Here is one T cell receptor beta chain with its context. V was shortened by 6 bases and J by 0 bases, with 6 bases between the two germline ends. CDR1 MDHEN and CDR2 SYDVKM come from the germline V gene. The length of the CDR3 is 13 residues. TCRdb's table, derived via immunoSEQ multiplex PCR, lists solely in-frame clones and lacks some. The sample lists 20,000 to 25,000 clones, around 67% occurring once. The sample originates from a study of blood T cell repertoires in COVID-19. The clonotype was recovered from a human donor in a cohort sampled during active or convalescent COVID-19. The sample comprised peripheral blood. This rearrangement joins TRBV28 to TRBJ2-1; the D gene is possibly TRBD2 (6 bases). Here the CDR3 DNA reads TGTGCCAGCAGCGGGAGCTCCTACAATGAGCAGTTCTTC. Its protein is CASSGSSYNEQFF.